This T cell receptor (beta chain) was identified in a study of siplizumab effects on memory and regulatory T cells (dated by TCRdb to about 2019). As for the study more broadly: The study looked at the effect of siplizumab, an anti-CD2 antibody, on alloreactive T-cell subsets in allogeneic mixed lymphocyte reactions made from human PBMCs.

From its cysteine to its phenylalanine, the CDR3 spans 14 amino acids. The sequence is cut down to CDR3 DNA, 42 bases in frame from base 1. V loses 2 bases of germline sequence and J loses 2 bases, and the interval between the two ends is 10 bases. The CDR1 and CDR2 encoded by the germline V gene are SGDLS and YYNGEE. TCRbeta CDR3 sequencing was performed on sorted unstimulated T cells and on proliferating T cells recovered from mixed lymphocyte reactions. Fresh whole blood from approximately ten HLA-typed healthy donors was used to isolate PBMCs. This clone was seen only once. Which antigen it targets is not known. No much larger clone exists at a distance of one base, and base qualities are not known. Library preparation employed the immunoSEQ multiplex PCR assay. About 10^5 TCR templates per sample were assayed by the deep sequencing platform. Genomic DNA extracted from sorted T cells was used for TCRbeta CDR3 sequencing. The study's own analysis went as follows. Clonal analysis of TCRbeta CDR3 data was done in the R programming language. Unstimulated samples were compared with post-reaction CFSE-low samples to define alloreactive CD4+ and CD8+ clones. Alloreactive CD4+ clones were assigned to regulatory or non-regulatory origin by matching sequences to sorted unstimulated Treg and non-Treg repertoires. TCRdb holds this immuneACCESS table with in-frame rearrangements only. Some clones are missing; in checked studies, unresolved V genes explain under half, and the rest has no known cause. The V and J calls and clone size are taken from that table; D and trimming were inferred from the DNA. This sample has approximately 100,000 clones in its table, and 91% of those were observed once. The leading ten clones occupy under 3% of the sample.

On the study overall, not on this receptor specifically: Because sequences at frequencies below about 10^-5 were poorly captured, only a minor fraction of alloreactive clones could be mapped back to unstimulated subsets. The cumulative frequency of alloreactive sequences traceable to unstimulated CD4+ memory T cells was significantly reduced by siplizumab. Unstimulated naive T cells appeared to be more diverse than memory T cells, and naive cells seemed to make a substantial contribution to the alloresponse. Among mappable alloreactive CD4+ clones, the Treg-derived fraction averaged approximately 72% with siplizumab versus 25% to 30% in control reactions. No functional confirmation was obtained for the suppressive function of proliferating Tregs from siplizumab cultures. About 80-96% of proliferating CD4+ or CD8+ clones could not be given a naive or memory phenotype.

The sequencing input was CD4+ T cells sorted from blood. The receptor chain draws on TRBV9 and TRBJ1-1; the D gene identity is not certain. The sequence came from a human donor in good health. Some clones in this sample may be carry-over from other donors' samples. The CDR3 region reads CASSVPTPNTEAFF. The sequenced DNA: TGTGCCAGCAGCGTCCCGACACCAAACACTGAAGCTTTCTTT.